These 18 T cell receptor beta chains were sequenced from one sample in a study of PD-1 blockade in classical Hodgkin lymphoma. Every single patient, without exception, relapsed after autologous stem cell transplantation, and brentuximab vedotin exposure varied. Assay used: immunoSEQ multiplex PCR; TCRdb lists only in-frame clones, some missing. The sample lists approximately 100,000 clones; around nine tenths were seen once. Sequencing used peripheral blood mononuclear cells (PBMCs), obtained at baseline. Receptors were obtained from a human donor with classical Hodgkin lymphoma.

The chain employs TRBV6-6 and TRBJ1-4; perhaps TRBD1 as D (6 bases). The CDR3 is 16 residues long. V was shortened by 4 bases and J by 3 bases, with 15 bases between the two germline ends. CDR1 and CDR2 from the germline V gene are MNHNY and SVGAGI (reference sequence). CDR3 loop: CASSSIGQRPNEKLFF. In DNA, the CDR3 is TGTGCCAGCAGTTCCATCGGACAGCGTCCTAATGAAAAACTGTTTTTT.

The chain uses TRBV27 and TRBJ2-7, with D unresolved. Per germline, CDR1 MNHEY and CDR2 SMNVEV (reference sequence). CDR3 length: 14 amino acids. Trimming pared 4 bases from V and 5 bases from J, leaving 15 bases between. CDR3 DNA: TGTGCCAGCAGTTCCTTTTGGGCCGGTAACGAGCAGTACTTC. Translating it yields CASSSFWAGNEQYF.

This rearrangement joins TRBV5-1 to TRBJ1-1, with D perhaps matching TRBD1 (6 bases). Per germline, CDR1 SGHRS and CDR2 YFSETQ. The ends were cut back, 7 bases at V and 5 bases at J, with 15 bases in the middle. The CDR3 is 13 amino acids. The CDR3 protein is CASARGPGTEAFF. CDR3 sequence (DNA): TGCGCCAGCGCCAGGGGCCCTGGAACTGAAGCTTTCTTT.

V and J are TRBV7-2 and TRBJ2-7, with TRBD2 matching over 7 bases. Trimming took 3 bases from V and 1 from J; bases not matched to a gene: 9. Germline CDR1 is SGHTA and CDR2 is FQGNSA. This CDR3 spans 16 amino acids. Here the CDR3 DNA reads TGTGCCAGCAGCTTCGGCGGCGGGAGTAGGTCCTACGAGCAGTACTTC. Its protein is CASSFGGGSRSYEQYF. The full variable domain, completed using reference TRBV7-2 and TRBJ2-7, is GAGVSQSPSNKVTEKGKDVELRCDPISGHTALYWYRQSLGQGLEFLIYFQGNSAPDKSGLPSDRFSAERTGGSVSTLTIQRTQQEDSAVYLCASSFGGGSRSYEQYFGPGTRLTVT.

V is TRBV2 and J is TRBJ1-1; D is perhaps TRBD1 (6 bases). This CDR3 region has 15 residues. CDR1 and CDR2 (germline): SNHLY, FYNNEI. The germline V and J ends were trimmed by 1 base and 5 bases, with 14 bases remaining between them. The CDR3 protein is CASSEVGGEWTEAFF. CDR3 nucleotides: TGTGCCAGCAGTGAAGTGGGGGGCGAATGGACTGAAGCTTTCTTT.

The V gene is TRBV7-8, the J gene TRBJ2-7; possibly TRBD1 for D (6 bases). V lost 4 bases to trimming and J lost 1 base, with 14 bases between them. Germline CDR1 SGHVS, CDR2 FQNEAQ. This CDR3 has 15 amino acids. CDR3 amino acids: CASSSQGKFSYEQYF. The CDR3 nucleotides read TGTGCCAGCAGCTCCCAGGGGAAGTTTTCCTACGAGCAGTACTTC.

This chain uses TRBV25-1 with TRBJ1-1; unclear D gene. Deletions cut 5 bases from V and 1 base from J, with 11 bases between. The CDR3 consists of 14 residues. Germline V lookup: CDR1 MGHDK, CDR2 SYGVNS. CDR3 sequence: CASSPGWANTEAFF. The CDR3 coding sequence is TGTGCCAGCAGTCCCGGGTGGGCGAACACTGAAGCTTTCTTT.

The V gene is TRBV5-1, the J gene TRBJ1-1, with D uncertain. CDR1 is SGHRS and CDR2 is YFSETQ in the germline V gene. V gave up 0 bases and J gave up 1 base, with 10 bases separating them. The CDR3 contains 15 residues. DNA of the CDR3: TGCGCCAGCAGCTTGGAGGGCAGCGAGAACACTGAAGCTTTCTTT. Translating gives CASSLEGSENTEAFF.

This chain links TRBV19 with TRBJ2-2, with 7 nucleotides matching TRBD2. Trimming at V came to 8 bases and at J to 4 bases, leaving 10 bases not matched to a gene. The CDR3 spans 15 residues. The germline gives CDR1 LNHDA, CDR2 SQIVND (reference sequence). In DNA, the CDR3 is TGTGCCAGTCAAAGCGGGGCCGGGGGCACCGGGGAGCTGTTTTTT. As protein: CASQSGAGGTGELFF.

The V and J genes are TRBV6-5 and TRBJ1-5, with 8 bases lining up with TRBD1. Germline CDR1 is MNHEY and CDR2 is SVGAGI. The CDR3 covers 14 residues. V dropped 5 bases and J dropped 4; count of bases not matched to a gene: 4. DNA of the CDR3: TGTGCCAGCAGTCCCCGGGACAGGAATCAGCCCCAGCATTTT. Its protein is CASSPRDRNQPQHF.

The chain recombines TRBV27 with TRBJ2-1; unclear D gene. The CDR3 spans 15 residues. Germline loops: CDR1 MNHEY, CDR2 SMNVEV (reference sequence). Deletions cut 3 bases from V and 2 bases from J, with 11 bases between. CDR3 DNA sequence: TGTGCCAGCAGTTTGTCCCCCACCGCCTACAATGAGCAGTTCTTC. As protein: CASSLSPTAYNEQFF.

This sequence joins TRBV6-5 and TRBJ1-3; 9 bases align to TRBD1. V lost 6 bases and J lost 8; bases outside the gene matches: 8. From germline, CDR1 is MNHEY and CDR2 SVGAGI. The CDR3 is 14 amino acids. This CDR3 reads CASRGTGISDTIYF. The CDR3 bases are TGTGCCAGCAGGGGGACAGGGATAAGTGACACCATATATTTT.

The gene calls are TRBV28 and TRBJ1-2, with D hard to call. V lost 0 bases to trimming and J lost 0 bases, with 8 bases between them. This CDR3 comprises 15 residues. Germline V gives CDR1 MDHEN, CDR2 SYDVKM. The CDR3 is CASSLWVLANYGYTF. CDR3 sequence (DNA): TGTGCCAGCAGTTTATGGGTCCTAGCTAACTATGGCTACACCTTC.

The CDR3 protein is CASSLVAAGNTIYF. CDR3 bases: TGTGCCAGCAGCTTGGTGGCAGCCGGAAACACCATATATTTT. This chain links TRBV5-6 with TRBJ1-3; no reliable D call. Looked up from germline, CDR1 is SGHDT and CDR2 is YYEEEE. The ends were cut back, 0 bases at V and 4 bases at J, with 8 bases in the middle. The CDR3 has 14 residues.

The chain has TRBV6-1 and TRBJ2-1; possible D gene TRBD1, 5 bases. The CDR3 has 15 residues. Germline V gene data show CDR1 as MNHNS and CDR2 as SASEGT. With 6 bases removed from V and 5 bases from J, the gap between germline ends came to 17 bases. DNA for the CDR3: TGTGCCAGCAGACCCAATCCATCAGGGCACAATGAGCAGTTCTTC. Its translation: CASRPNPSGHNEQFF.

V and J are TRBV27 and TRBJ2-5, with TRBD1 identical over 7 bases. The CDR3 has 13 residues. J gave up 5 bases and V 3 bases, and 3 bases lay outside the gene matches. Germline V lookup: CDR1 MNHEY, CDR2 SMNVEV (reference sequence). CDR3 residues: CASSFFRGETQYF. The CDR3 region has the DNA TGTGCCAGCAGTTTTTTCAGGGGGGAGACCCAGTACTTC.

CDR3 DNA: TGCGCCAGCAGCCACCGGGAGGAGACCCAGTACTTC. This gives the protein CASSHREETQYF. The rearrangement uses TRBV5-1 and TRBJ2-5, with D possibly matching TRBD2 (6 bases). The V end lost 4 bases, the J end lost 5 bases, and 9 bases lay between the germline ends. This CDR3 is built from 12 residues. Germline CDR1 reads SGHRS; CDR2 reads YFSETQ.

This clone was detected once. CDR3 protein: CASSFQRNGELFF. Written as DNA, the CDR3 is TGTGCCAGCAGCTTTCAGAGGAACGGGGAGCTGTTTTTT. The rearrangement uses TRBV7-3 and TRBJ2-2; D remains ambiguous. Germline V gene lookup returns CDR1 SGHTA and CDR2 FQGTGA. This CDR3 is 13 amino acids long. Deletions cut 3 bases from V and 7 bases from J, with 9 bases between.